This T cell receptor (beta chain) was recorded in a study of early T cells in non-severe SARS-CoV-2 infection. CDR1 is SEHNR and CDR2 is FQNEAQ in the germline V gene (reference sequence). This CDR3 contains 12 residues. This clonotype appeared a few times. TCRdb re-called the 5' RACE reads with MiXCR, one entry per CDR3 protein. There are tens of thousands of distinct CDR3 sequences in the sample; roughly 11% occur only once, and roughly 10% lies in the top ten. The source is an adult who was a healthcare worker with PCR-confirmed SARS-CoV-2 infection or an uninfected control (not recorded which). The sequenced material came from whole blood. This chain connects TRBV7-9 to TRBJ2-7; no clear D. CDR3 in DNA: TGTGCTACAGACGGTCTATCCTACGAGCAGTACTTC. This gives the protein CATDGLSYEQYF.